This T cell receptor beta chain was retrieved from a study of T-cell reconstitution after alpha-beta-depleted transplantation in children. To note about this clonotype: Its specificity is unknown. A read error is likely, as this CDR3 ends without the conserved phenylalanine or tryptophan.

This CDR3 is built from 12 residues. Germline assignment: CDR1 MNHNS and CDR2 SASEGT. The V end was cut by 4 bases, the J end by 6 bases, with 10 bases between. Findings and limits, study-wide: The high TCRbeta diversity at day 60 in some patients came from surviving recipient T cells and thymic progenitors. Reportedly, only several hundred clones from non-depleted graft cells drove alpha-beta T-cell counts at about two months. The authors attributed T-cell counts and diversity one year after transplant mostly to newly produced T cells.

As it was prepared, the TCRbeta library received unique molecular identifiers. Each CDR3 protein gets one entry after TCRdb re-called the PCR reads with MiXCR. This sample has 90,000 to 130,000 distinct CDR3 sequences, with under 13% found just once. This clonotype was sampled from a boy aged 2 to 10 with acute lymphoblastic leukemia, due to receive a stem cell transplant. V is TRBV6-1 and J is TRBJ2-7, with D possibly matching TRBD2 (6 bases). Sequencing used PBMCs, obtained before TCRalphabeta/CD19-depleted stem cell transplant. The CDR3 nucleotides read TGTGCCAGCAGTGGACTAGTCGGCGAGCAGTACTAC. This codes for CASSGLVGEQYY.